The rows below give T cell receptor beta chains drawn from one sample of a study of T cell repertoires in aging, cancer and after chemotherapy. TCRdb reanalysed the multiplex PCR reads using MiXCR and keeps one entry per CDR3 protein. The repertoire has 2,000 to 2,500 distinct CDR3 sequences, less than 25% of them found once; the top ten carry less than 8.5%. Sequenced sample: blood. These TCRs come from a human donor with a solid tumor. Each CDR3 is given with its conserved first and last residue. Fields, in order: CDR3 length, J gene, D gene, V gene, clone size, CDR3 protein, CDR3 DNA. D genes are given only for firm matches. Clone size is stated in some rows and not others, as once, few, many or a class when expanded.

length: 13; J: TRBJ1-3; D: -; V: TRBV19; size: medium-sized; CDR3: CASARQIGNTIYF; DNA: TGTGCCAGTGCCCGACAGATTGGAAACACCATATATTTT
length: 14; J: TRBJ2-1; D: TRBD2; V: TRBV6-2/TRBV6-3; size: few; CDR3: CASRRAGTSYEQFF; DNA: TGTGCCAGCAGAAGAGCCGGGACTAGCTATGAGCAGTTCTTC
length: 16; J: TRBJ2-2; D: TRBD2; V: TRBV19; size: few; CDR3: CASSGTSGNRMRELFF; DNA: TGTGCCAGTAGTGGGACTAGCGGGAATAGAATGCGGGAGCTGTTTTTT
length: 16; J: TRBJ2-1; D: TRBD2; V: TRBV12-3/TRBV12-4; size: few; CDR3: CASSPLRAGGLAEQFF; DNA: TGTGCCAGCAGTCCCTTGAGAGCGGGAGGTCTGGCTGAGCAGTTCTTC
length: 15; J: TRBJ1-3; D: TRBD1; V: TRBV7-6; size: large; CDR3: CASSFGGGAGNTIYF; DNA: TGTGCCAGCAGCTTCGGAGGGGGCGCAGGAAACACCATATATTTT
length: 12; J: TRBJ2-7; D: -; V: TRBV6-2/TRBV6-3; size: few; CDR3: CASSSGHHEQYF; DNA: TGTGCCAGCAGTTCCGGCCATCACGAGCAGTACTTC
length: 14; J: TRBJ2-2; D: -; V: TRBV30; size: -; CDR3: CAWTGTINTGELFF; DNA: TGTGCCTGGACGGGGACAATTAACACCGGGGAGCTGTTTTTT
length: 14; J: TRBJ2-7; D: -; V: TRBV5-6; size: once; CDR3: CASSLGRTPYEQYF; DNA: TGCGCCAGCAGCTTGGGTAGAACCCCCTACGAGCAGTACTTC
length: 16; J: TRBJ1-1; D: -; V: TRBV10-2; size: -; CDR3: CASSRTAGRLNTEAFF; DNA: TGCGCCAGCAGTCGGACAGCCGGCCGCCTAAACACTGAAGCTTTCTTT
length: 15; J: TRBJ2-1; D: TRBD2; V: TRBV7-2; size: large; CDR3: CASSLGLAGYNEQFF; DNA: TGTGCCAGCAGCTTGGGACTAGCGGGCTACAATGAGCAGTTCTTC
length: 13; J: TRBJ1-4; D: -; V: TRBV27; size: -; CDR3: CAGEVGFNEKLFF; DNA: TGTGCCGGGGAGGTGGGTTTTAATGAAAAACTGTTTTTT
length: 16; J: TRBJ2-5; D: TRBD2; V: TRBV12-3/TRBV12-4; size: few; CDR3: CASSPRTSGAAQAQYF; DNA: TGTGCCAGCAGTCCCAGGACTAGCGGGGCCGCCCAGGCCCAGTACTTC
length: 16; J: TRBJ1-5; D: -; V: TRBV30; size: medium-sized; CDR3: CAWSVENPGRGQPQHF; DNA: TGTGCCTGGAGTGTCGAGAACCCGGGACGCGGACAGCCCCAGCATTTT
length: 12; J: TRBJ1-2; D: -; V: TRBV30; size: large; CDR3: CAWSVPLGGYTF; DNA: TGTGCCTGGAGTGTACCCCTCGGTGGCTACACCTTC
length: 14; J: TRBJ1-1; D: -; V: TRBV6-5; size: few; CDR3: CASSLLLGVTEAFF; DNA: TGTGCCAGCAGTCTACTTTTGGGGGTAACTGAAGCTTTCTTT
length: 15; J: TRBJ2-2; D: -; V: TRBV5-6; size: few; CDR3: CASSLGQWNTGELFF; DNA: TGTGCCAGCAGCTTGGGGCAGTGGAACACCGGGGAGCTGTTTTTT
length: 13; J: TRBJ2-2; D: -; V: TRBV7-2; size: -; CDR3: CASSPRRTGELFF; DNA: TGTGCCAGCAGCCCTAGAAGAACCGGGGAGCTGTTTTTT
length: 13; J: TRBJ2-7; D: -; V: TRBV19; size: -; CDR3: CASSPPGFYEQYF; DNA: TGTGCCAGTAGTCCACCGGGATTCTACGAGCAGTACTTC
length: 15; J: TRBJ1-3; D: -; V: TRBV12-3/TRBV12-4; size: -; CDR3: CASSLGKSSGNTIYF; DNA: TGTGCCAGCAGTTTGGGAAAGAGCTCTGGAAACACCATATATTTT
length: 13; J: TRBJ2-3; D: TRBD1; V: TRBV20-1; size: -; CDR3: CSAHDRGADTQYF; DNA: TGCAGTGCTCATGACAGGGGTGCAGATACGCAGTATTTT
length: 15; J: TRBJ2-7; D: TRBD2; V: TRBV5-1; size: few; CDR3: CASSASSGGTYEQYF; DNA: TGCGCCAGCAGCGCGTCTAGCGGGGGAACCTACGAGCAGTACTTC
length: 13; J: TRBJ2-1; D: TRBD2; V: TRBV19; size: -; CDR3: CASRGLAGGEQFF; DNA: TGTGCCAGTAGGGGACTAGCGGGAGGTGAGCAGTTCTTC
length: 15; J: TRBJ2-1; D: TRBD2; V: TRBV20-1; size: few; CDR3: CSARRGSGRAGEQFF; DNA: TGCAGTGCTAGAAGAGGGAGCGGGAGGGCCGGTGAGCAGTTCTTC
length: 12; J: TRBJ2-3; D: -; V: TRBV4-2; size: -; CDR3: CASSGAGDTQYF; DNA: TGTGCCAGCAGCGGGGCCGGAGATACGCAGTATTTT
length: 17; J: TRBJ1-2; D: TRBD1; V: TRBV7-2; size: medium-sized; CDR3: CASSPYEGARVNYGYTF; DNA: TGTGCCAGCAGCCCCTATGAGGGGGCTAGAGTTAACTATGGCTACACCTTC
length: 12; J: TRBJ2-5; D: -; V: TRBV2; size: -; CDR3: CASSDGQETQYF; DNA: TGTGCCAGCAGTGACGGTCAGGAGACCCAGTACTTC
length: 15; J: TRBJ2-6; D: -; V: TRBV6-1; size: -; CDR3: CASSEQSSGANVLTF; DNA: TGTGCCAGCAGTGAGCAGAGTTCTGGGGCCAACGTCCTGACTTTC
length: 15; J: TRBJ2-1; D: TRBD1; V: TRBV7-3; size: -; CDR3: CASSSGTGPYNEQFF; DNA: TGTGCCAGCAGCTCCGGGACAGGGCCTTACAATGAGCAGTTCTTC
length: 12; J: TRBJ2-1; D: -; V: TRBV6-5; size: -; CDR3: CASSSSTNRRFF; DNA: TGTGCCAGCAGTTCTTCTACTAACCGGCGGTTCTTC
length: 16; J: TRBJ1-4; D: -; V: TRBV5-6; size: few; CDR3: CASSLLNRVAGEKLFF; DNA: TGTGCCAGCAGCCTCCTCAACAGGGTGGCGGGTGAAAAACTGTTTTTT
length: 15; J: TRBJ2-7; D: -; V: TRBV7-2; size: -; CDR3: CASSLVASGGGEQYF; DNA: TGTGCCAGCAGCTTAGTTGCTAGCGGAGGGGGGGAGCAGTACTTC
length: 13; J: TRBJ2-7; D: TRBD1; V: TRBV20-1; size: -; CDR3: CSAGDRGRDEQYF; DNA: TGCAGTGCTGGGGACAGGGGGCGCGACGAGCAGTACTTC
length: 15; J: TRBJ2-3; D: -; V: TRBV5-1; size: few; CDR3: CASNGVALSTDTQYF; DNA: TGCGCCAGCAATGGTGTAGCCCTCAGCACAGATACGCAGTATTTT
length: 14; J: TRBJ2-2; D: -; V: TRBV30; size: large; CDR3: CAWSRMALTGELFF; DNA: TGTGCCTGGAGTCGTATGGCCTTGACCGGGGAGCTGTTTTTT
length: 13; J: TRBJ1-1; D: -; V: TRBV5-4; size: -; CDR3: CASSFGQNTEAFF; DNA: TGTGCCAGCAGCTTTGGGCAGAACACTGAAGCTTTCTTT
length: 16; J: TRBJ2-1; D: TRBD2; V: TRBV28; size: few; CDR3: CANSPRSGSSYNEQFF; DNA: TGTGCCAACTCCCCCCGTAGCGGGAGCTCCTACAATGAGCAGTTCTTC
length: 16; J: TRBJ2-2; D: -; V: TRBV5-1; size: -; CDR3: CASSLEGLANTGELFF; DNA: TGCGCCAGCAGCTTAGAAGGACTCGCGAACACCGGGGAGCTGTTTTTT
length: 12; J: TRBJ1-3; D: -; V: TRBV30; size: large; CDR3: CAWKYRGNTIYF; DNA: TGTGCCTGGAAATACAGGGGAAACACCATATATTTT
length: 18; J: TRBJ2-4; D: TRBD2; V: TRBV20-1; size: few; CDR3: CSAILPGLGMGGKNIQYF; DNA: TGCAGTGCCATTCTTCCGGGACTAGGGATGGGAGGGAAAAACATTCAGTACTTC
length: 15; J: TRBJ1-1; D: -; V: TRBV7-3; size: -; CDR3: CASSPQSWGGTEAFF; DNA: TGTGCCAGCAGCCCCCAGAGTTGGGGGGGGACTGAAGCTTTCTTT
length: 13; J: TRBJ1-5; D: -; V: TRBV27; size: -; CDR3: CASSLMGNQPQHF; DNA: TGTGCCAGCAGCCTGATGGGGAATCAGCCCCAGCATTTT
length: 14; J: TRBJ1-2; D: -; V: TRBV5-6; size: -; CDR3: CASSWRGILYGYTF; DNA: TGTGCCAGCAGCTGGAGGGGGATTCTTTATGGCTACACCTTC
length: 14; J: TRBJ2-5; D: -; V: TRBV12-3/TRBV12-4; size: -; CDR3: CASPSPESQETQYF; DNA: TGTGCCAGCCCCTCCCCGGAGTCCCAAGAGACCCAGTACTTC
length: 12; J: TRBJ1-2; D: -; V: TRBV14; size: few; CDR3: CASSQDRRGYTF; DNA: TGTGCCAGCAGCCAAGATAGAAGGGGCTACACCTTC
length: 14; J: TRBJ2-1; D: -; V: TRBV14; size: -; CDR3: CASNQDMQGREQFF; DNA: TGTGCCAGCAACCAAGATATGCAGGGGCGTGAGCAGTTCTTC
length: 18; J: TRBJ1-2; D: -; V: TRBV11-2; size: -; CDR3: CASSLDLEPIEGNYGYTF; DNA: TGTGCCAGCAGCTTAGATCTGGAGCCTATAGAGGGGAACTATGGCTACACCTTC
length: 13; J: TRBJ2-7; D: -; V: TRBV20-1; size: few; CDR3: CSASESLYYEQYF; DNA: TGCAGTGCTAGTGAGTCCTTGTATTACGAGCAGTACTTC
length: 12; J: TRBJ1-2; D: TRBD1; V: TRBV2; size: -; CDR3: CASSAGTGGYTF; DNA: TGTGCCAGCAGTGCGGGGACAGGCGGCTACACCTTC
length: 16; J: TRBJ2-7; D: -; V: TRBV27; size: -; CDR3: CASTPAAATAIGEQYF; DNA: TGTGCCAGCACCCCCGCAGCCGCCACGGCTATTGGCGAGCAGTACTTC
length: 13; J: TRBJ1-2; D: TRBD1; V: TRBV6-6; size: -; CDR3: CASSWTGHYGYTF; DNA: TGTGCCAGCAGTTGGACAGGGCACTATGGCTACACCTTC
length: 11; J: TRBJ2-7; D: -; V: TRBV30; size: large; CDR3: CAWSVLGTEYF; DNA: TGTGCCTGGAGTGTACTGGGCACAGAGTACTTC
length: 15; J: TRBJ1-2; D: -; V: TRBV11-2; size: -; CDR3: CASSLEVRATYGYTF; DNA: TGTGCCAGCAGCTTAGAGGTCAGGGCAACCTATGGCTACACCTTC
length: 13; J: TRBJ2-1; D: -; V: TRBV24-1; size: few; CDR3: CATSDFMGGEQFF; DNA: TGTGCCACCAGTGATTTTATGGGGGGTGAGCAGTTCTTC
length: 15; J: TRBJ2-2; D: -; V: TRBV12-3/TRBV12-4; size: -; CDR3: CASRTALGDTGELFF; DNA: TGTGCCAGCAGGACAGCGCTGGGAGACACCGGGGAGCTGTTTTTT
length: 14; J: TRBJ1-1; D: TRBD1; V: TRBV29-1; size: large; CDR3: CSVAGQGGLGEAFF; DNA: TGCAGCGTTGCAGGACAGGGGGGACTCGGGGAAGCTTTCTTT